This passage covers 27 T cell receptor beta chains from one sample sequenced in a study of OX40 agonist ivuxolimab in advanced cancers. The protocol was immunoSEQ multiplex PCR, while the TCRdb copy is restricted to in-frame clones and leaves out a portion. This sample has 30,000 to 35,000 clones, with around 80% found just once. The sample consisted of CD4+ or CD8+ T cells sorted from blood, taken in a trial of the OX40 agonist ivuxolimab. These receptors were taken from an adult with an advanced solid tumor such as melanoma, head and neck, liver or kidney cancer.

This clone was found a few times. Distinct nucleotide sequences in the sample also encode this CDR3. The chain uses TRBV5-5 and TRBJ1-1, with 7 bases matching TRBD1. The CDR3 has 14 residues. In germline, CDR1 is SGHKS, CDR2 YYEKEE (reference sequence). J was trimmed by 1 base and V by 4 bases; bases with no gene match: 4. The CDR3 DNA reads TGTGCCAGCAGCCCAAGGACAGGGAACACTGAAGCTTTCTTT. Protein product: CASSPRTGNTEAFF.

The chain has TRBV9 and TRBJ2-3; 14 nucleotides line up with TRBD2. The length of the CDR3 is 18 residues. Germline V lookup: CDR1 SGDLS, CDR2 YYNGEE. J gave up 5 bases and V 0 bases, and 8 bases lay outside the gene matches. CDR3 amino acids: CASSVGLAGGPMIDTQYF. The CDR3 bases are TGTGCCAGCAGCGTAGGACTAGCGGGGGGGCCGATGATAGATACGCAGTATTTT.

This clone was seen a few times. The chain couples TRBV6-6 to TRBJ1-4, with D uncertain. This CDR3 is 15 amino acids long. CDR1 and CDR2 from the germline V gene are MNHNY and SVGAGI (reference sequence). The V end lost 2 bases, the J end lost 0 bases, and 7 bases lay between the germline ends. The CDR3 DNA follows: TGTGCCAGCAGTTACGCGTCAGCAACTAATGAAAAACTGTTTTTT. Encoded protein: CASSYASATNEKLFF.

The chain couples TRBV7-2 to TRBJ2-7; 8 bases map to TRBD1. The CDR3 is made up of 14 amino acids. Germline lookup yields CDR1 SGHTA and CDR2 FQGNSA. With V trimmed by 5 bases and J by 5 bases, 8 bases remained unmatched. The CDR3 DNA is TGTGCCAGCAGCCCGACGACAGGGGCCCACGAGCAGTACTTC. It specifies CASSPTTGAHEQYF.

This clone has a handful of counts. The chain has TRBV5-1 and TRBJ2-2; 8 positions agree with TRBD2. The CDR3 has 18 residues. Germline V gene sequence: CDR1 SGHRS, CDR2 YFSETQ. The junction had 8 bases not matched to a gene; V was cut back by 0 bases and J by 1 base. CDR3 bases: TGCGCCAGCAGCTTGGGACTTCTACTAGCGGAGAACACCGGGGAGCTGTTTTTT. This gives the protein CASSLGLLLAENTGELFF.

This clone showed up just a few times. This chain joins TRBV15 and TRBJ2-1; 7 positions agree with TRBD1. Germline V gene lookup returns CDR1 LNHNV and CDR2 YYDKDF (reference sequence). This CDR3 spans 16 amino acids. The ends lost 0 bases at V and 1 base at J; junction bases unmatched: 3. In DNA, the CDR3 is TGTGCCACCAGCAGAGATAAACAGGGGTCCTACAATGAGCAGTTCTTC. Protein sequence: CATSRDKQGSYNEQFF.

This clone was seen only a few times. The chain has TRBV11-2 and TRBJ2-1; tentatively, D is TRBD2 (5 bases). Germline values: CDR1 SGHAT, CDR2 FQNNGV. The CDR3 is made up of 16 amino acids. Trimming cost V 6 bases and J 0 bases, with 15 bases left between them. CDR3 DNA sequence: TGTGCCAGCAGGGATGGACGGGGAAGCTCCTACAATGAGCAGTTCTTC. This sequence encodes CASRDGRGSSYNEQFF. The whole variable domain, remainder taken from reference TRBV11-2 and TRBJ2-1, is EAGVAQSPRYKIIEKRQSVAFWCNPISGHATLYWYQQILGQGPKLLIQFQNNGVVDDSQLPKDRFSAERLKGVDSTLKIQPAKLEDSAVYLCASRDGRGSSYNEQFFGPGTRLTVL.

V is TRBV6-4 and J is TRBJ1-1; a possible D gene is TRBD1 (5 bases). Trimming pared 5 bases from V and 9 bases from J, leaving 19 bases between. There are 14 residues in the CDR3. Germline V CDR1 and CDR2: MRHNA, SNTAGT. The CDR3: CASSSRGRDDKAFF. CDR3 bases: TGTGCCAGCAGTTCCCGGGGCAGGGATGACAAAGCTTTCTTT.

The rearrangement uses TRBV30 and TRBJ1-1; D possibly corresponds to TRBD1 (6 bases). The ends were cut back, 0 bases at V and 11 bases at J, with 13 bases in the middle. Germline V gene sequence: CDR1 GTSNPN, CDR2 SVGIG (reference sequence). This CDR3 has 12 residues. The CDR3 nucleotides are TGTGCCTGGAGTGTAAAAGGACAGAAGGCTTTCTTT. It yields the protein CAWSVKGQKAFF.

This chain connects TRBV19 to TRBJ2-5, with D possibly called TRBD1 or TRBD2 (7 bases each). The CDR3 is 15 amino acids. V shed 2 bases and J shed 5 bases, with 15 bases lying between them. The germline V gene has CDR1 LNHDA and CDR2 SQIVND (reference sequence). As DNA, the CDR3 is TGTGCCAGTAGTATAATGGGAGGGGGCGAGGAGACCCAGTACTTC. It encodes CASSIMGGGEETQYF.

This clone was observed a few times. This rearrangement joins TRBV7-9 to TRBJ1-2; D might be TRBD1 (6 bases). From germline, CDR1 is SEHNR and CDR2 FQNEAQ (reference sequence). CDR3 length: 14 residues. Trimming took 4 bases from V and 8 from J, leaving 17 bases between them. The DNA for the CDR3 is TGTGCCAGCAGCTCGAACGGGGGGGCTCGCGGCTACACCTTC. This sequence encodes CASSSNGGARGYTF. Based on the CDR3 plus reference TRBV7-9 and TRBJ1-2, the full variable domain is DTGVSQNPRHKITKRGQNVTFRCDPISEHNRLYWYRQTLGQGPEFLTYFQNEAQLEKSRLLSDRFSAERPKGSFSTLEIQRTEQGDSAMYLCASSSNGGARGYTFGSGTRLTVV.

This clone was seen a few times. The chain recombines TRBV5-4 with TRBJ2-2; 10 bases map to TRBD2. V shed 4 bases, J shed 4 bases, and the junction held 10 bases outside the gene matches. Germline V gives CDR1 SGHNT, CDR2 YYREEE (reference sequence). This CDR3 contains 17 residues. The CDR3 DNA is TGTGCCAGCAGCCAGCCCATATTAGCGGGGGGCACCGGGGAGCTGTTTTTT. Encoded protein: CASSQPILAGGTGELFF.

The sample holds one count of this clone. The CDR3: CASSQSKDAYRHHEQYF. The CDR3 nucleotides are TGCGCCAGCAGTCAATCCAAAGATGCGTACAGGCACCACGAGCAGTACTTC. The V gene is TRBV23-1, the J gene TRBJ2-7, with TRBD1 as a possible D gene (5 bases). TRBV23-1 is assigned to the ORF class and has an uncertain function. Trimming shortened V by 0 bases and J by 5 bases, and 20 bases separated the two germline ends. The CDR3 is 17 residues long.

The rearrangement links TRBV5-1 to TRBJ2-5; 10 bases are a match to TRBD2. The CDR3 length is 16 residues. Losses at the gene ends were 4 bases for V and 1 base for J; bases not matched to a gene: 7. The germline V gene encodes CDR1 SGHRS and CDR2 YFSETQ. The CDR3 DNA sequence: TGCGCCAGCAGCAGTTTCGCTAGCGGGGGCCAAGAGACCCAGTACTTC. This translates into CASSSFASGGQETQYF.

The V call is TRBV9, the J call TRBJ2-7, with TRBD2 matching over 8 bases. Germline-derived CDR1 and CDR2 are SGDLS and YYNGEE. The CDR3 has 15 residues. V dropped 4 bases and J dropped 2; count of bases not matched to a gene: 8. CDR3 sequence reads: CASSPLAGRTYEQYF. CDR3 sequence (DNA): TGTGCCAGCAGCCCATTAGCGGGGCGTACCTACGAGCAGTACTTC.

The CDR3 loop is CSVLGLAGKSEQYF. The DNA of the CDR3 is TGCAGCGTTCTTGGACTAGCGGGTAAGAGCGAGCAGTACTTC. This chain joins TRBV29-1 and TRBJ2-7; 11 nucleotides match TRBD2. J lost 6 bases, V lost 5 bases, and 9 bases had no gene match. CDR3 length equals 14 residues. The germline V gene has CDR1 SQVTM and CDR2 ANQGSEA.

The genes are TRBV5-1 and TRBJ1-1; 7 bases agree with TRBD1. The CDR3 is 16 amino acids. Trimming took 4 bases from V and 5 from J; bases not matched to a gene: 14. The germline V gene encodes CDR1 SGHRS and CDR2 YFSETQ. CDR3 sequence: CASSPRQGLRNTEAFF. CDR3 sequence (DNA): TGCGCCAGCAGCCCAAGACAGGGTTTAAGGAATACTGAAGCTTTCTTT.

CDR3 residues: CASSPLPGLAGYNEQFF. The CDR3 DNA follows: TGCGCCAGCAGCCCACTACCGGGACTAGCGGGGTACAATGAGCAGTTCTTC. The gene calls are TRBV4-1 and TRBJ2-1, with TRBD2 identical over 13 bases. J was trimmed by 4 bases and V by 4 bases; bases with no gene match: 7. Germline V gives CDR1 MGHRA, CDR2 YSYEKL. The CDR3 spans 17 residues.

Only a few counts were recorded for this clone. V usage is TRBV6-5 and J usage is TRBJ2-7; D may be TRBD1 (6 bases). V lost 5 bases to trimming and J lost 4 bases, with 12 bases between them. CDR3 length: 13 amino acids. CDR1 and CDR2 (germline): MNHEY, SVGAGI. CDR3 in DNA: TGTGCCAGCAGTCCCGGGACAACGTACGAGCAGTACTTC. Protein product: CASSPGTTYEQYF.

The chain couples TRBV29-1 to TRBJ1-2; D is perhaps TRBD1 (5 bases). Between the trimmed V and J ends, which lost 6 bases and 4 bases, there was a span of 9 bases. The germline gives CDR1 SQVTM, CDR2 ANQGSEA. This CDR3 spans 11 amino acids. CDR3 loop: CSVPTGYGYTF. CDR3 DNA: TGCAGCGTGCCCACAGGCTATGGCTACACCTTC.

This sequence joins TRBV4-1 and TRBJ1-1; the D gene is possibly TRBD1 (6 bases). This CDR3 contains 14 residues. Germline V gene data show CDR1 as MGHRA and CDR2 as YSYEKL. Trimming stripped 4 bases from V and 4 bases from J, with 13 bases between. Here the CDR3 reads CASSPGQLGTEAFF. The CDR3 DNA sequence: TGCGCCAGCAGCCCGGGACAATTGGGCACTGAAGCTTTCTTT.

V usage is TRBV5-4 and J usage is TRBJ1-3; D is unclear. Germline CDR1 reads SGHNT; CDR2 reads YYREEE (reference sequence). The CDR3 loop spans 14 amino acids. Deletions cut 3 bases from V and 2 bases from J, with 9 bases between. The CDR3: CASSYIGAGNTIYF. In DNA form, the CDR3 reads TGTGCCAGCAGCTACATTGGAGCTGGAAACACCATATATTTT. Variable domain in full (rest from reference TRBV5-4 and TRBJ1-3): ETGVTQSPTHLIKTRGQQVTLRCSSQSGHNTVSWYQQALGQGPQFIFQYYREEENGRGNFPPRFSGLQFPNYSSELNVNALELDDSALYLCASSYIGAGNTIYFGEGSWLTVV.

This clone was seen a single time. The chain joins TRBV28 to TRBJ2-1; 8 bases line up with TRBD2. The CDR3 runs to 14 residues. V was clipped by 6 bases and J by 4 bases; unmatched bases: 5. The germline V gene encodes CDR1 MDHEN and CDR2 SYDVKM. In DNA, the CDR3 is TGTGCCAGCAGCGGACTAGCCCTATACAATGAGCAGTTCTTC. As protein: CASSGLALYNEQFF.

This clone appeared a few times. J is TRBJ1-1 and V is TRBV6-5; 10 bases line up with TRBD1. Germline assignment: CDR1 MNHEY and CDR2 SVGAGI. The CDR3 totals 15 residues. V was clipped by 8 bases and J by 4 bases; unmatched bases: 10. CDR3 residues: CASLVMTGGGTEAFF. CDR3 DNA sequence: TGTGCCAGCCTAGTTATGACAGGGGGCGGCACTGAAGCTTTCTTT.

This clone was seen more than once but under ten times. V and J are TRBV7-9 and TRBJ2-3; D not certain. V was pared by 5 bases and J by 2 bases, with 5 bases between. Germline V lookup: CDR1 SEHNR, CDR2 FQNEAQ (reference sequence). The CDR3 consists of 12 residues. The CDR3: CASSVLTDTQYF. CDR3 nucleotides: TGTGCCAGCAGCGTCCTCACAGATACGCAGTATTTT.

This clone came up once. The CDR3: CASSYGGDTGREQYF. CDR3 in DNA: TGTGCCAGCAGTTACGGGGGTGATACGGGGCGCGAGCAGTACTTC. The chain joins TRBV6-5 to TRBJ2-7; either TRBD1 or TRBD2 may supply D (5 bases each). Between the trimmed V and J ends, which lost 2 bases and 6 bases, there was a span of 17 bases. The CDR3 is made up of 15 amino acids. In germline, CDR1 is MNHEY, CDR2 SVGAGI.

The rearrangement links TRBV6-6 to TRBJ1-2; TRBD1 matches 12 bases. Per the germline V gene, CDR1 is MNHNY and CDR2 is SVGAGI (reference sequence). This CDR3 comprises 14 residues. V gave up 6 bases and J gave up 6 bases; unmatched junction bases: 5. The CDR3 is CASRLGQGADGYTF. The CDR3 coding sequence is TGTGCCAGCAGACTGGGACAGGGGGCTGATGGCTACACCTTC.